This entry features one T cell receptor beta chain sequence. Sorts performed in triplicate captured more than 250,000 cells each from every CD8+ T cell subset. This entry comes from a study of CXCR3-negative and CXCR3-positive naive CD8 T cells. It was by 5' RACE with UMI labels that the TRB cDNA libraries were prepared. TCRdb re-called the 5' RACE reads; every CDR3 protein appears as one record, without DNA. The sample yields under 55,000 distinct CDR3 sequences, of which the top ten take up roughly 10%. Germline V gene lookup returns CDR1 MDHEN and CDR2 SYDVKM. This CDR3 has 12 residues. Sequenced material: memory CD8+ T cells from blood. The source is a human donor in good health. Some clones in this sample may be carry-over from other donors' samples. The chain combines TRBV28 with TRBJ2-1; TCRdb indicates TRBD1, and absent DNA this call remains unverified. The CDR3 loop is CASTAPWHEQFF.